The TCR beta chain described here comes from a study of immune evolution from preneoplasia to lung adenocarcinoma. Study-wide findings and caveats: Clonality was highest in normal lung, lower in later-stage lesions apparently.

Measured with immunoSEQ multiplex PCR; TCRdb has only the in-frame clones, and not every one. The table has 5,500 to 7,500 clones, approximately 85% seen once. On this clone itself: Its cognate antigen is unknown.

Between the mid-2010s and the late 2010s, patients underwent resection in Japan or China. The sample comprised FFPE invasive lung adenocarcinoma tissue. This clonotype was obtained from a person aged 50-70 years with lung adenocarcinoma.

The CDR3 is CASTSSTGLNEQFF. DNA for the CDR3: TGTGCCAGCACGTCCTCGACAGGCTTGAATGAGCAGTTCTTC. The chain recombines TRBV6-5 with TRBJ2-1; a possible D gene is TRBD1 (6 bases). Per germline, CDR1 MNHEY and CDR2 SVGAGI. Trimming shortened V by 7 bases and J by 7 bases, and 17 bases separated the two germline ends. There are 14 residues in the CDR3.